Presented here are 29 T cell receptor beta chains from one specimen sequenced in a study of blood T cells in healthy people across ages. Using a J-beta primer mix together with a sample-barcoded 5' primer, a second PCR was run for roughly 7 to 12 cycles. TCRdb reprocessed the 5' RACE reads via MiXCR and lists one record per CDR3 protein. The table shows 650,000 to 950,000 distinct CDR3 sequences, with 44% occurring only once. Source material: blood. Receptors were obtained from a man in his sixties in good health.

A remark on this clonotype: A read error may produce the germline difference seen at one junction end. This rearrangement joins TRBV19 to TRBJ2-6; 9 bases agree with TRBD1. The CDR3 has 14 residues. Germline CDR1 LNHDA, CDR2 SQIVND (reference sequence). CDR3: CASSIPGQGYVPTF. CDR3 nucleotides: TGTGCCAGTAGTATACCGGGACAGGGCTACGTCCCGACTTTC.

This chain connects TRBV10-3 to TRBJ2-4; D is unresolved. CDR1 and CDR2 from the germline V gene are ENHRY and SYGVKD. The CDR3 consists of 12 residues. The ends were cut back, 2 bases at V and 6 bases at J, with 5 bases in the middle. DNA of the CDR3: TGTGCCATCAGTGAGCCTGGAAACATTCAGTACTTC. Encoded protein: CAISEPGNIQYF.

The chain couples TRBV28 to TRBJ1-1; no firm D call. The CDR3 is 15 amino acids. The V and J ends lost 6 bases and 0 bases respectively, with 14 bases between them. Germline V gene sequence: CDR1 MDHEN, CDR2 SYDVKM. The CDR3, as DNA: TGTGCCAGCAGCCCCCCGAGGAGCATGAACACTGAAGCTTTCTTT. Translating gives CASSPPRSMNTEAFF.

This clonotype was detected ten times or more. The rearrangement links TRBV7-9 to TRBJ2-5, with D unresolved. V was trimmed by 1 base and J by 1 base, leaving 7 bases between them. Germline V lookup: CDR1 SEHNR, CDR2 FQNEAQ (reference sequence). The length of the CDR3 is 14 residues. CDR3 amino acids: CASSLGASQETQYF. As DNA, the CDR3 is TGTGCCAGCAGCTTAGGCGCCAGCCAAGAGACCCAGTACTTC.

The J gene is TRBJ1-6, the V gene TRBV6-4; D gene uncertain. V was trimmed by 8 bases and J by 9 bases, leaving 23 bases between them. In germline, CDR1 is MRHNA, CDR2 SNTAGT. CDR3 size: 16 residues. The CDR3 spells CASEENWATSGSPLHF. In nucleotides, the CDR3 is TGTGCCAGCGAGGAAAATTGGGCCACGTCTGGTTCACCCCTCCACTTT.

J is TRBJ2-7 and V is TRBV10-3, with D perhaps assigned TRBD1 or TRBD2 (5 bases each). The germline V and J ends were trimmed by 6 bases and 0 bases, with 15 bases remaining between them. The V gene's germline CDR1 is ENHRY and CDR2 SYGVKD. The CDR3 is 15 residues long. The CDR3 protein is CAIRAGTVSSYEQYF. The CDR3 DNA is TGTGCCATCAGAGCAGGGACGGTGAGCTCCTACGAGCAGTACTTC.

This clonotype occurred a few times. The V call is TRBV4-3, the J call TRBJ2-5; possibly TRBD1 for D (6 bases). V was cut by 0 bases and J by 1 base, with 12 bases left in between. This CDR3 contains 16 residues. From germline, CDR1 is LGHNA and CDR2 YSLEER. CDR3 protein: CASSQDHRGGQETQYF. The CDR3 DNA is TGCGCCAGCAGCCAAGACCATCGAGGGGGCCAAGAGACCCAGTACTTC.

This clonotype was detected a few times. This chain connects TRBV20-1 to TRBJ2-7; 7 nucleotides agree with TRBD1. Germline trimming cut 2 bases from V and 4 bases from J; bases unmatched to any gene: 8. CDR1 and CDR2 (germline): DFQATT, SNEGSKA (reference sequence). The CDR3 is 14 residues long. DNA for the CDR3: TGCAGTGCTAGATCCAACACAGGGGAGTACGAGCAGTACTTC. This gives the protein CSARSNTGEYEQYF.

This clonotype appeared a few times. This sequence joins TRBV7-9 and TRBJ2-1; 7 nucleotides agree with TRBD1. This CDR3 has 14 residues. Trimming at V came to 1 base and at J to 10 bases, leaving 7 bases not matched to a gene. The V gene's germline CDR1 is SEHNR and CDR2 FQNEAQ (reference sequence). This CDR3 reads CASSLDLPGQEQFF. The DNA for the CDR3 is TGTGCCAGCAGCTTAGACCTTCCGGGACAGGAGCAGTTCTTC.

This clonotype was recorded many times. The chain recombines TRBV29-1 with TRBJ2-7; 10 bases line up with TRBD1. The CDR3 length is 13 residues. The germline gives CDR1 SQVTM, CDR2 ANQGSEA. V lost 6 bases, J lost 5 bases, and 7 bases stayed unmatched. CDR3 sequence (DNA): TGCAGCGTCAACCGGGACAGGGGTAACGAGCAGTACTTC. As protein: CSVNRDRGNEQYF.

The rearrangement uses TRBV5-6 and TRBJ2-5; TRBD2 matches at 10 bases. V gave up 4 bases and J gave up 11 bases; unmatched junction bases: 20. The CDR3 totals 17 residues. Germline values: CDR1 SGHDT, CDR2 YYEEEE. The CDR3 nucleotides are TGTGCCAGCAGCCAACAAACCCCACTAGCGGGGTACAATGAGCAGTACTTC. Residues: CASSQQTPLAGYNEQYF.

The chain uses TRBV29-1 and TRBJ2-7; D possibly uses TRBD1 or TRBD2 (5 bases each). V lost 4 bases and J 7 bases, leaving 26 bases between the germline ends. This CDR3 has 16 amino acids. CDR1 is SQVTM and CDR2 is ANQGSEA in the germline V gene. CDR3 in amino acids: CSVVLGTGLLYNEQYF. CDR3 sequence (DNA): TGCAGCGTTGTACTCGGGACGGGGTTATTGTACAATGAGCAGTACTTC.

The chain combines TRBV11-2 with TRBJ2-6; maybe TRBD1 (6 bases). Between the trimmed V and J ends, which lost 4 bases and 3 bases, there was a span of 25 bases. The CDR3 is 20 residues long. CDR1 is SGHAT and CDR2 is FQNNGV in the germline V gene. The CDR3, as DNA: TGTGCCAGCAGCTCTAGATTAGGAGAATTACAGGGTGATGGGGCCAACGTCCTGACTTTC. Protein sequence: CASSSRLGELQGDGANVLTF.

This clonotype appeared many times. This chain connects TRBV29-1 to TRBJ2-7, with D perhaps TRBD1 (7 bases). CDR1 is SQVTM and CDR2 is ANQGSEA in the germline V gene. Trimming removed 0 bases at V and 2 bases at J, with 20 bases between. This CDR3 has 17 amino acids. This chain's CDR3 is CSVEDQFGGQLTYEQYF. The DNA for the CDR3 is TGCAGCGTTGAAGATCAATTCGGGGGACAGTTGACCTACGAGCAGTACTTC.

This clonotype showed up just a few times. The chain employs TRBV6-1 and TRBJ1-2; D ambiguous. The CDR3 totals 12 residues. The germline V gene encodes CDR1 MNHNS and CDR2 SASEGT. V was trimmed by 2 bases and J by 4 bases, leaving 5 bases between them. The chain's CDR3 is CASSERAYGYTF. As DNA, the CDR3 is TGTGCCAGCAGTGAAAGGGCCTATGGCTACACCTTC.

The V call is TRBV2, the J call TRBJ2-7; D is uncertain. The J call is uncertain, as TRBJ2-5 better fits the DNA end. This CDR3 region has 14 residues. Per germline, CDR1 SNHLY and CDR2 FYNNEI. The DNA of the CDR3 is TGTGCCAGCAGTGAAGGCCCGACGCCGGGGACCCAGTACTTC. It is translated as CASSEGPTPGTQYF.

The CDR3 nucleotides read TGTGCCAGCAGCCAAATACATAGCAGGCACTACAATGAGCAGTTCTTC. It is translated as CASSQIHSRHYNEQFF. This rearrangement joins TRBV3-1 to TRBJ2-1; D gene uncertain. Trimming cost V 2 bases and J 3 bases, with 14 bases left between them. The CDR3 runs 16 residues. Germline lookup yields CDR1 LGHDT and CDR2 YNNKEL (reference sequence).

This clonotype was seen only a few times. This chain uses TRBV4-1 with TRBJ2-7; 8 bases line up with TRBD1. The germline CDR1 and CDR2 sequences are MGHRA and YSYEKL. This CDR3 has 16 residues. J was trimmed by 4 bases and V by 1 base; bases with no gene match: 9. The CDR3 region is CASSQGRTGLKYEQYF. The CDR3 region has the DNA TGCGCCAGCAGCCAAGGCCGGACAGGGCTGAAGTACGAGCAGTACTTC.

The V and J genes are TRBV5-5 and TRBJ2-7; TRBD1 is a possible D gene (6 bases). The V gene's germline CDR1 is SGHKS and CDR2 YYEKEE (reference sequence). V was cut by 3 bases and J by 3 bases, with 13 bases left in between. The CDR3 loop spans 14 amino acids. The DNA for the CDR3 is TGTGCCAGCAGCTGGGAACAGGGCCACTACGAGCAGTACTTC. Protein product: CASSWEQGHYEQYF.

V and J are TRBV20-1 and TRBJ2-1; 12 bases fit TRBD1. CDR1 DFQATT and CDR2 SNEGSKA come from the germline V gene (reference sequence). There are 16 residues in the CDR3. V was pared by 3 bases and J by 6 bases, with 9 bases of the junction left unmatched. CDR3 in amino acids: CSARGYGTGGFNEQFF. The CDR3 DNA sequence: TGCAGTGCTAGGGGATACGGGACAGGGGGCTTCAATGAGCAGTTCTTC.

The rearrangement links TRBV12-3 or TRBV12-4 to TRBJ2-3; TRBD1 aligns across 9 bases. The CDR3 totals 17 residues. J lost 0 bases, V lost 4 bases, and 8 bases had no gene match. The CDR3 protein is CASSSNRGPASTDTQYF. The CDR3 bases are TGTGCCAGCAGTTCGAACAGGGGGCCTGCTAGCACAGATACGCAGTATTTT.

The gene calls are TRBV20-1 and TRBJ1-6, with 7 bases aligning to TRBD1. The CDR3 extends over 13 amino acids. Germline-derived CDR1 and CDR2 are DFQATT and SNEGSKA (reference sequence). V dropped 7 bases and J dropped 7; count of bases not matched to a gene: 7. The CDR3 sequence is CSGFRDRNSPLHF. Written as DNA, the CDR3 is TGCAGTGGTTTTAGGGACAGAAATTCACCCCTCCACTTT.

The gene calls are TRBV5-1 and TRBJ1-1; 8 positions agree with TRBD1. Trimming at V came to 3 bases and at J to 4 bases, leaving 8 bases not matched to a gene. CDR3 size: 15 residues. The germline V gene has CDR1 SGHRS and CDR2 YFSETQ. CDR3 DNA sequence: TGCGCCAGCAGCTCGGGACAGGTGCGGGCCACTGAAGCTTTCTTT. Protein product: CASSSGQVRATEAFF.

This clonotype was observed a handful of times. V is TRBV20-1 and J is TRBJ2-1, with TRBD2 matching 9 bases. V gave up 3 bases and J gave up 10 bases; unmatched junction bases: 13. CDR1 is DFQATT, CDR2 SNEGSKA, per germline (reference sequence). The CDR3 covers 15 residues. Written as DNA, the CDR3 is TGCAGTGCTAGTGGCCTAGCGGGGCGGTTGGTAGAGCAGTTCTTC. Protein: CSASGLAGRLVEQFF.

The chain's CDR3 is CSAETATARDDIQYF. For the CDR3, the DNA is TGCAGTGCCGAAACCGCGACAGCCCGGGACGACATTCAGTACTTC. The gene calls are TRBV20-1 and TRBJ2-4; D might be TRBD1 or TRBD2, each matching 5 bases. Per the germline V gene, CDR1 is DFQATT and CDR2 is SNEGSKA (reference sequence). The V end lost 6 bases, the J end lost 8 bases, and 23 bases lay between the germline ends. The CDR3 extends over 15 amino acids.

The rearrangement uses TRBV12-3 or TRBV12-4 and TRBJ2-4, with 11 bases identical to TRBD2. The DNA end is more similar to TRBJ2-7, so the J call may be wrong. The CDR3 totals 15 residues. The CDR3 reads CASSPPGTSGHEQYF. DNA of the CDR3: TGTGCCAGCAGTCCCCCCGGGACTAGCGGCCACGAGCAGTACTTC.

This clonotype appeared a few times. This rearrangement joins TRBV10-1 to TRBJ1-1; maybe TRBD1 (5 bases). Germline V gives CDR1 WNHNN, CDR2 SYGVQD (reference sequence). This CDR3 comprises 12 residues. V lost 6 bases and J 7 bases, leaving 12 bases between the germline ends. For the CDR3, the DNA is TGCGCCAGCAGGACGACAGCTATTGAAGCTTTCTTT. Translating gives CASRTTAIEAFF.

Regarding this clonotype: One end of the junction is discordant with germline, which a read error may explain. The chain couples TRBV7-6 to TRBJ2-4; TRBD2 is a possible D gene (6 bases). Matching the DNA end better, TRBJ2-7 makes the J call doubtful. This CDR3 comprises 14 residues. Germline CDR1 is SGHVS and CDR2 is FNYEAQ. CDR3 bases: TGTGCCGGCAGCTTATATGGGGAGGCCTACGAGCAGTACTTC. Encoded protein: CAGSLYGEAYEQYF.

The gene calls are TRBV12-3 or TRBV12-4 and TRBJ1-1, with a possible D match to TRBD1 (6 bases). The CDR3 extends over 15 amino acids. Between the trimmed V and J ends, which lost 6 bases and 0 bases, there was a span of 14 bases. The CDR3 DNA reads TGTGCCAGCAGCAGGGTAGGGGGGATGAACACTGAAGCTTTCTTT. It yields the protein CASSRVGGMNTEAFF.